The 2 T cell receptor beta chains below all came from one sample that was sequenced in a study of graft-versus-host responses after intestinal transplantation. No antigen has been assigned to these receptors. Measured with immunoSEQ multiplex PCR; TCRdb has only the in-frame clones, and not every one. The data hold nearly 90,000 clones, with around 83% observed a single time. The sequencing used unstimulated CD8+ T cells sorted from spleen or lymph node cells, collected before intestinal transplant. These receptors were collected from a human donor who received an intestinal transplant.

This clone was seen a single time. Compared with germline, one end of the junction differs, possibly owing to a read error. This chain connects TRBV2 to TRBJ1-2, with D possibly matching TRBD1 (5 bases). From germline, CDR1 is SNHLY and CDR2 FYNNEI. This CDR3 is built from 13 residues. The CDR3 nucleotides read TGTGCCAGCAGTGGACGGACACTCTATGGCTACATCTTC. Amino acids: CASSGRTLYGYIF.

The chain carries TRBV6-5 and TRBJ2-7; tentative D call: TRBD2 (5 bases). Germline V lookup: CDR1 MNHEY, CDR2 SVGAGI. This CDR3 region has 15 residues. V shed 2 bases and J shed 2 bases, with 13 bases lying between them. The CDR3 region is CASSYADEGTYEQYF. CDR3 in DNA: TGTGCCAGCAGTTACGCGGATGAGGGAACCTACGAGCAGTACTTC.